This TCR beta chain appears in the sequencing data of a study of OX40 agonist ivuxolimab in advanced cancers. Blood got drawn at baseline, again on cycle 4 day 1, and then on cycle 7 day 1. TCRdb's table, derived via immunoSEQ multiplex PCR, lists solely in-frame clones and lacks some. The sample lists roughly 62,000 clones; around 83% were seen once. V shed 4 bases and J shed 3 bases, with 13 bases lying between them. CDR1 is ENHRY, CDR2 SYGVKD, per germline. The CDR3 consists of 15 residues. The chain uses TRBV10-3 and TRBJ2-1; the D gene is possibly TRBD1 (6 bases). The sequence was obtained from an adult with an advanced solid tumor such as melanoma, head and neck, liver or kidney cancer. Source: CD4+ or CD8+ T cells sorted from blood, taken in a trial of the OX40 agonist ivuxolimab. The CDR3 spells CAISGGVRGYNEQFF. CDR3 sequence (DNA): TGTGCCATCAGTGGAGGCGTCAGGGGCTACAATGAGCAGTTCTTC.